By share, the clone carrying this T cell receptor (beta chain) counts as large. Single TCR cDNA molecules each had their own unique molecular identifier. TCRdb re-derived calls from the 5' RACE reads in MiXCR, one entry per CDR3 protein. Altogether 4,000 or so distinct CDR3 sequences are present, 8.8% being singletons, with the ten largest covering 6.9%. Losses at the gene ends were 6 bases for V and 6 bases for J; bases not matched to a gene: 4. Germline CDR1 and CDR2: MNHEY and SVGEGT. This CDR3 contains 14 residues. The data belong to a study of spatial heterogeneity in lung cancer. Overall study: Combinations of a unique TCR and a UMI were tallied in raw reads, and on average each appeared more than ten times.

Time point reported: sample taken at primary tumor resection. Donation came from 70 or so patients with untreated early-stage non-small cell lung cancer. Frozen PBMC, nontumor lung or tumor provided whole RNA, which was sequenced unsorted. The sequence was obtained from a female donor with early-stage non-small cell lung cancer. The chain joins TRBV6-2 or TRBV6-3 to TRBJ2-2, with TRBD1 identical over 10 bases. The sample in question was normal lung tissue next to the tumor, obtained at surgery. CDR3 sequence (DNA): TGTGCCAGCAGCCCGACAGGGGGCTCCGGGGAGCTGTTTTTT. This translates into CASSPTGGSGELFF.